This T cell receptor (beta chain) was retrieved from a study of T cells in Graves' hyperthyroidism and ophthalmopathy. For ophthalmopathy patients, the Clinical Activity Score was at least 3 and the NOSPECS grade at least 4; duration was under 3 months. Clinical symptoms, serum thyroxine and TRAb, thyroid ultrasound and orbital computed tomography were used for the diagnoses. Study results and caveats: Ophthalmopathy was separated from stable hyperthyroidism by a 13 V-J model.

RNA transcripts served as the template for amplifying TCR beta CDR3 regions. A first-round RT-PCR of the TCR CDR3 used the HTBI primer set. One entry per CDR3 protein, called by TCRdb with MiXCR from the multiplex PCR reads. The sample contains fewer than 450,000 distinct CDR3 sequences, approximately 17% of which appear only once. Notes on this clonotype: The antigen is not known.

This clonotype was obtained from a man aged 18-30 years with Graves' ophthalmopathy. Sample: blood.

The CDR3 spells CASRRGGGAWDTQYF. CDR3 DNA: TGTGCCAGCAGGCGGGGGGGGGGGGCCTGGGATACGCAGTATTTT. V usage is TRBV27 and J usage is TRBJ2-3; 9 nucleotides align to TRBD2. CDR3 length: 15 residues. The trim removed 6 bases at V and 6 bases at J, leaving 10 bases unmatched. The germline V gene encodes CDR1 MNHEY and CDR2 SMNVEV (reference sequence).